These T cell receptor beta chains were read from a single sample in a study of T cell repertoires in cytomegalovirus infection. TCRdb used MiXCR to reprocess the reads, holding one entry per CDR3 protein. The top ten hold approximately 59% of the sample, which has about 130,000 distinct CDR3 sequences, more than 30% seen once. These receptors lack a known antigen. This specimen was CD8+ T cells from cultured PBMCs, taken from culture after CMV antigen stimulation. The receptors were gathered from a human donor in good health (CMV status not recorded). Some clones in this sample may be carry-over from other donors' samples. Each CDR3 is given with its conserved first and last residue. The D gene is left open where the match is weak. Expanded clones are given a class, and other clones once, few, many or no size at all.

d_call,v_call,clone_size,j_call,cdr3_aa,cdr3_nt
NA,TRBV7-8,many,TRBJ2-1,CASSVTANLDRTYYNEQFF,TGTGCCAGCAGCGTAACTGCCAACTTGGACCGTACCTACTACAATGAGCAGTTCTTC
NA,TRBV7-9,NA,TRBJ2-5,CASSLIGSDPPQETQYF,TGTGCCAGCAGCTTAATCGGCAGCGATCCCCCTCAAGAGACCCAGTACTTC
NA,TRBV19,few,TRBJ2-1,CASQGIDNEQFF,TGTGCCAGTCAGGGTATCGACAATGAGCAGTTCTTC
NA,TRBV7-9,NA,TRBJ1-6,CASTHSSQAPLHF,TGTGCCAGCACCCACTCTAGCCAGGCACCCCTCCACTTT
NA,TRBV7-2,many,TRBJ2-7,CASSNLVGGLLYEQYF,TGTGCCAGCAGCAATCTAGTCGGGGGCCTACTGTACGAGCAGTACTTC
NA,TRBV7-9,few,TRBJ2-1,CASSLAEISQSYNEQFF,TGTGCCAGCAGCTTAGCGGAGATTAGCCAGTCCTACAATGAGCAGTTCTTC
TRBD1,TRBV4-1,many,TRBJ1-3,CASSQSQGAQPGNTIYF,TGCGCCAGCAGCCAGTCTCAGGGGGCGCAGCCTGGAAACACCATATATTTT
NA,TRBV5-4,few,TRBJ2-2,CASSLVSRAGELFF,TGTGCCAGCAGCTTGGTGTCCCGAGCCGGGGAGCTGTTTTTT
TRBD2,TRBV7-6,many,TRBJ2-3,CASSPGTSGGRTDTQYF,TGTGCCAGCAGCCCAGGTACCAGCGGGGGCCGCACAGATACGCAGTATTTT
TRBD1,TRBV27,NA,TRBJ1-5,CASSSNPPKDRDYNQPQHF,TGTGCCAGCAGTTCTAATCCACCGAAGGACAGGGATTACAATCAGCCCCAGCATTTT
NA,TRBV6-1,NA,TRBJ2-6,CASSDGLASGANVLTF,TGTGCCAGCAGTGATGGGTTGGCCTCTGGGGCCAACGTCCTGACTTTC
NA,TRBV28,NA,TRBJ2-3,CASSERMGLPRLGDTQYF,TGTGCCAGCAGCGAAAGGATGGGACTCCCAAGATTGGGAGATACGCAGTATTTT
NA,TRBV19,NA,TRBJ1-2,CASSINGYGQNYGYTF,TGTGCCAGTAGTATTAATGGTTACGGCCAGAACTATGGCTACACCTTC
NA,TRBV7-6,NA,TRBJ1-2,CASSRDSRNDYTF,TGTGCCAGCAGCCGGGACTCCCGGAACGACTACACCTTC
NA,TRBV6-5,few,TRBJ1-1,CASSYSMFSDRSAGAFF,TGTGCCAGCAGTTACTCGATGTTCTCGGACCGGTCCGCAGGAGCTTTCTTT
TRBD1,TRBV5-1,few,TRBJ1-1,CAIIQGLSTEAFF,TGCGCCATCATACAGGGGTTATCAACTGAAGCTTTCTTT